Presented here are 20 T cell receptor beta chains from one specimen sequenced in a study of chemoradiotherapy in HPV16-positive cancers. Method: immunoSEQ multiplex PCR; TCRdb's copy keeps in-frame clones and lacks some. Of under 20,000 clones in the sample, roughly 82% are singletons; the top ten hold around 3.8%. Material: blood, obtained from a patient who underwent chemoradiotherapy. Source of these receptors: a human donor with HPV-associated anogenital cancer.

This chain uses TRBV18 with TRBJ1-1; D possibly corresponds to TRBD1 (5 bases). V was trimmed by 3 bases and J by 0 bases, leaving 8 bases between them. The CDR3 extends over 14 amino acids. Germline values: CDR1 KGHSH, CDR2 LQKENI. The CDR3 sequence: CASSPGEMNTEAFF. CDR3 DNA: TGTGCCAGCTCACCGGGGGAGATGAACACTGAAGCTTTCTTT.

This chain joins TRBV5-1 and TRBJ1-1; TRBD1 aligns across 7 bases. CDR3 length equals 13 residues. With V trimmed by 4 bases and J by 5 bases, 5 bases remained unmatched. Germline V gene lookup returns CDR1 SGHRS and CDR2 YFSETQ. The chain's CDR3 is CASSQQGGTEAFF. The CDR3 DNA follows: TGCGCCAGCAGCCAGCAGGGGGGAACTGAAGCTTTCTTT.

The chain links TRBV19 to TRBJ1-5, with D possibly matching TRBD1 (6 bases). The V end was cut by 10 bases, the J end by 3 bases, with 13 bases between. There are 13 residues in the CDR3. CDR1 is LNHDA and CDR2 is SQIVND in the germline V gene (reference sequence). This chain's CDR3 is CATGWTDNQPQHF. CDR3 nucleotide sequence: TGTGCCACCGGTTGGACAGACAATCAGCCCCAGCATTTT.

This clone was found a few times. The chain couples TRBV5-6 to TRBJ1-4, with TRBD1 matching 10 bases. The CDR3 runs 17 residues. Looked up from germline, CDR1 is SGHDT and CDR2 is YYEEEE. Unmatched junction bases numbered 13, after V lost 3 bases and J lost 8 bases. CDR3 region: CASSSPIWTGGREKLFF. The CDR3 bases are TGTGCCAGCAGCTCCCCGATATGGACAGGGGGGCGAGAAAAACTGTTTTTT.

The chain recombines TRBV6-5 with TRBJ2-5, with TRBD1 matching over 7 bases. The J call may not be correct, given that the DNA end is closer to TRBJ2-7. Germline V gives CDR1 MNHEY, CDR2 SVGAGI. CDR3 length: 14 residues. This chain's CDR3 is CASSKQQGTYEQYF. The CDR3 DNA sequence: TGTGCCAGCAGTAAGCAACAGGGGACCTACGAGCAGTACTTC.

The chain combines TRBV19 with TRBJ1-1; tentatively, D is TRBD1 (6 bases). The V gene lost 6 bases and the J gene lost 7 bases, with 18 bases spanning the gap. The CDR3 sequence is 14 residues long. Germline CDR1 and CDR2: LNHDA and SQIVND (reference sequence). The CDR3 sequence is CASSYLQGNGEAFF. CDR3 coding DNA: TGTGCCAGTAGCTACCTACAGGGTAATGGTGAAGCTTTCTTT.

This chain connects TRBV11-2 to TRBJ2-2; D gene unclear. Trimming cost V 7 bases and J 2 bases, with 11 bases left between them. This CDR3 region has 14 residues. Per germline, CDR1 SGHAT and CDR2 FQNNGV. CDR3 coding DNA: TGTGCCAGCACCGAATTCAGTAACACCGGGGAGCTGTTTTTT. Translation: CASTEFSNTGELFF. The full variable domain, completed using reference TRBV11-2 and TRBJ2-2, is EAGVAQSPRYKIIEKRQSVAFWCNPISGHATLYWYQQILGQGPKLLIQFQNNGVVDDSQLPKDRFSAERLKGVDSTLKIQPAKLEDSAVYLCASTEFSNTGELFFGEGSRLTVL.

The rearrangement joins TRBV7-8 to TRBJ2-7, with D uncertain. Trimming removed 1 base at V and 8 bases at J, with 12 bases between. The CDR3 has 13 amino acids. CDR1 is SGHVS and CDR2 is FQNEAQ in the germline V gene. The DNA of the CDR3 is TGTGCCAGCAGCTTAGAAGGGCAGTACCAGCAGTACTTC. Translated, it gives CASSLEGQYQQYF.

The chain carries TRBV6-5 and TRBJ2-5, with unresolved D. V lost 2 bases and J 3 bases, leaving 7 bases between the germline ends. CDR3 length equals 13 residues. The germline V gene encodes CDR1 MNHEY and CDR2 SVGAGI. The DNA of the CDR3 is TGTGCCAGCAGTTACGGCGGAGAAGAGACCCAGTACTTC. Translated, it gives CASSYGGEETQYF.

CDR3 DNA sequence: TGTGCCATCCCCGAAGGGGATACGCAGTATTTT. It yields the protein CAIPEGDTQYF. The rearrangement joins TRBV7-9 to TRBJ2-3; no definite D call. In germline, CDR1 is SEHNR, CDR2 FQNEAQ (reference sequence). The CDR3 contains 11 residues. V was pared by 10 bases and J by 6 bases, with 11 bases between.

This chain links TRBV11-1 with TRBJ1-6; the D gene is possibly TRBD1 (5 bases). The CDR3 consists of 15 residues. Germline CDR1 SGHAT, CDR2 FQDESV (reference sequence). The ends were cut back, 5 bases at V and 10 bases at J, with 18 bases in the middle. The CDR3: CASSLRRQGSSPLHF. The DNA of the CDR3 is TGTGCCAGCAGCCTACGGAGGCAGGGAAGCTCACCCCTCCACTTT. The full variable domain, completed using reference TRBV11-1 and TRBJ1-6, is EAEVAQSPRYKITEKSQAVAFWCDPISGHATLYWYRQILGQGPELLVQFQDESVVDDSQLPKDRFSAERLKGVDSTLKIQPAELGDSAMYLCASSLRRQGSSPLHFGNGTRLTVT.

The gene calls are TRBV7-2 and TRBJ2-3, with D possibly TRBD1 on 7 matching bases. This CDR3 contains 13 residues. V was trimmed by 11 bases and J by 3 bases, leaving 15 bases between them. Germline V CDR1 and CDR2: SGHTA, FQGNSA. CDR3 amino acids: CARARGRTDTQYF. For the CDR3, the DNA is TGTGCCCGGGCCAGGGGGAGGACAGATACGCAGTATTTT. The variable domain in full, with the rest retrieved from reference TRBV7-2 and TRBJ2-3, is GAGVSQSPSNKVTEKGKDVELRCDPISGHTALYWYRQSLGQGLEFLIYFQGNSAPDKSGLPSDRFSAERTGGSVSTLTIQRTQQEDSAVYLCARARGRTDTQYFGPGTRLTVL.

The chain has TRBV5-1 and TRBJ2-7; no reliable D call. The CDR3 covers 14 residues. CDR1 and CDR2 from the germline V gene are SGHRS and YFSETQ. V dropped 1 base and J dropped 5 bases, with 13 bases sitting between them. The CDR3 reads CASSLYAGDNEQYF. The DNA for the CDR3 is TGCGCCAGCAGCTTGTATGCAGGAGACAACGAGCAGTACTTC.

The gene calls are TRBV29-1 and TRBJ2-1; D possibly corresponds to TRBD2 (6 bases). Germline V gene data show CDR1 as SQVTM and CDR2 as ANQGSEA. This CDR3 contains 12 residues. Trimming removed 6 bases at V and 3 bases at J, with 9 bases between. The CDR3 sequence is CSVTAGYNEQFF. The CDR3 DNA reads as TGCAGCGTAACAGCGGGCTACAATGAGCAGTTCTTC.

The V gene is TRBV2, the J gene TRBJ1-1; no reliable D call. The CDR3 totals 13 residues. Germline values: CDR1 SNHLY, CDR2 FYNNEI. V lost 7 bases and J 7 bases, leaving 16 bases between the germline ends. The CDR3 protein is CASTDLGFGEAFF. The CDR3 DNA reads TGTGCCAGCACAGATTTGGGGTTTGGTGAAGCTTTCTTT.

The chain has TRBV19 and TRBJ2-1, with 8 positions matching TRBD2. CDR1 and CDR2 (germline): LNHDA, SQIVND (reference sequence). With 2 bases clipped from V and 3 bases from J, the junction kept 3 bases outside the gene matches. This CDR3 is built from 15 residues. The DNA of the CDR3 is TGTGCCAGTAGTATAACGGGGGGGGGCTACAATGAGCAGTTCTTC. Its translation is CASSITGGGYNEQFF.

The chain links TRBV7-9 to TRBJ1-1; no definite D call. The V gene's germline CDR1 is SEHNR and CDR2 FQNEAQ (reference sequence). CDR3 size: 12 residues. V was pared by 5 bases and J by 7 bases, with 11 bases between. The CDR3 loop reads CASSPGFGEAFF. CDR3 nucleotide sequence: TGTGCCAGCAGCCCAGGTTTTGGTGAAGCTTTCTTT.

V and J are TRBV6-6 and TRBJ2-7, with unresolved D. The CDR3 extends over 12 amino acids. V gave up 2 bases and J gave up 4 bases, with 6 bases separating them. CDR1 and CDR2 (germline): MNHNY, SVGAGI (reference sequence). The chain's CDR3 is CASSYDMYEQYF. As DNA, the CDR3 is TGTGCCAGCAGTTACGATATGTACGAGCAGTACTTC.

This clone was recorded only once. The chain recombines TRBV2 with TRBJ1-4; no definite D call. Per germline, CDR1 SNHLY and CDR2 FYNNEI. Trimming shortened V by 4 bases and J by 0 bases, and 12 bases separated the two germline ends. CDR3 length: 16 residues. CDR3 nucleotide sequence: TGTGCCAGCAGTGTCACCCTATACTCAACTAATGAAAAACTGTTTTTT. The encoded protein is CASSVTLYSTNEKLFF.

The chain employs TRBV7-6 and TRBJ2-7; D uncertain. The V end lost 0 bases, the J end lost 0 bases, and 6 bases lay between the germline ends. Germline loops: CDR1 SGHVS, CDR2 FNYEAQ. The CDR3 has 14 amino acids. The CDR3 DNA follows: TGTGCCAGCAGCTTAGCCGCCCCCTCCTACGAGCAGTACTTC. Translated, it gives CASSLAAPSYEQYF. The whole variable domain, remainder taken from reference TRBV7-6 and TRBJ2-7, is GAGVSQSPRYKVTKRGQDVALRCDPISGHVSLYWYRQALGQGPEFLTYFNYEAQQDKSGLPNDRFSAERPEGSISTLTIQRTEQRDSAMYRCASSLAAPSYEQYFGPGTRLTVT.